This is a list of T cell receptor beta chains from one sample in a study of Graves' ophthalmopathy and Graves' hyperthyroidism. TCRdb independently ran MiXCR on the multiplex PCR reads; one entry per CDR3 protein. The sample lists about 700,000 distinct CDR3 sequences, 35% to 45% seen once, with over 2.5% in the top ten. The sequenced material came from peripheral blood. These receptors all come from an adult man with Graves' ophthalmopathy. CDR3s include the opening cysteine and the closing phenylalanine or tryptophan. A clone size is listed for some rows: how often the clone was seen (once, few, many), or a class if it is expanded.

v_gene	j_gene	abundance	CDR3aa
TRBV7-7	TRBJ2-7	-	CASSFGAYAVPGEQYF
TRBV6-1	TRBJ1-1	many	CASPRGTEAFF
TRBV19	TRBJ1-5	once	CASSREVNQPQHF
TRBV7-2	TRBJ2-7	-	CASSRHEWGQGKTYEQYF
TRBV10-3	TRBJ2-7	-	CAISEQGDTGEQYF
TRBV19	TRBJ1-1	once	CASSPDVTKNTEAFF
TRBV6-1	TRBJ2-5	many	CASSEPAGETQYF
TRBV5-1	TRBJ1-6	few	CASSPDRSSYNSPLHF
TRBV10-3	TRBJ2-2	many	CAISGAGTLNTGELFF
TRBV15	TRBJ2-5	-	CATSRELAGETQYF
TRBV2	-	-	CASSEGPGNEQFF
TRBV29-1	TRBJ1-3	-	CSVDGQQETGRNTIYF
TRBV4-2	TRBJ2-6	-	CASSPGRPSFSGANVLTF
TRBV19	TRBJ1-2	many	CASSMGQTTYGYTF
TRBV5-6	TRBJ1-5	-	CASSLQGTGFDNQPQHF
TRBV19	TRBJ2-2	many	CASSIQGEAGELFF
TRBV6-6	TRBJ2-2	few	CASSYGGENTGELFF
TRBV14	TRBJ2-2	-	CASSQYGGKLFF
TRBV29-1	TRBJ2-7	-	CSVEGGTSGRAYEQYF
TRBV15	TRBJ1-5	many	CATSRERQGTQPQHF
TRBV7-3	TRBJ2-5	-	CASGLGGRETQYF
TRBV6-6	TRBJ1-2	many	CASSYAGYTF
TRBV6-4	TRBJ2-6	few	CASTPEAGEGANVLTF
TRBV27	TRBJ1-5	-	CASSYLGSNQPQHF
TRBV7-9	TRBJ2-2	many	CASSFSGNYTGELFF
TRBV6-5	TRBJ1-1	many	CASRPVNVPDAFF
TRBV6-4	TRBJ2-5	many	CASSAGTSAGETQYF
TRBV19	TRBJ2-2	many	CASSIVDRDTGELFF
TRBV9	TRBJ1-4	few	CASSPYVLATNEKLFF
TRBV20-1	TRBJ2-7	many	CSVSGMSYEQYF
TRBV15	TRBJ1-3	many	CATSRVGTGGNTIYF
TRBV29-1	TRBJ2-7	many	CSALGRQGTGEQYF
TRBV5-1	TRBJ2-5	many	CASSLAGTQQETQYF
TRBV7-8	TRBJ2-2	-	CASSPGTSGRF
TRBV7-2	TRBJ2-7	-	CASSPLRDTPYEQYF
TRBV5-1	TRBJ1-4	many	CASSDRDAKLFF
TRBV24-1	TRBJ2-7	many	CATSDFRSGGSYEQYF
TRBV4-2	TRBJ2-5	once	CASSQESGSQETQYF
TRBV7-2	TRBJ1-1	many	CASSFGFYTEAFF
TRBV5-6	TRBJ1-3	-	CASSIRGSSGNTIYF
TRBV10-3	TRBJ1-2	-	CAISGRGANYGYTF
TRBV7-9	TRBJ1-2	many	CASSLDPLKAGRGYTF
TRBV12-3/TRBV12-4	TRBJ2-2	many	CASQGTGNTGELFF
TRBV29-1	TRBJ2-7	once	CSLGAYEQYF
TRBV14	TRBJ1-4	many	CASSRPAGSEKLFF
TRBV30	TRBJ1-6	few	CAWARQGGSPLHF
TRBV5-1	TRBJ1-5	-	CASSQGTGFNSNQPQHF
TRBV4-3	TRBJ1-1	few	CASSQSQGAGPEAFF